These T cell receptor beta chains were read from a single sample in a study of blood T cell repertoires in COVID-19. Method: immunoSEQ multiplex PCR; TCRdb's copy keeps in-frame clones and lacks some. The data show approximately 61,000 clones, around 85% seen once. Sample: peripheral blood. The source is a human donor in a cohort sampled during active COVID-19. The CDR3 runs from the conserved cysteine through the conserved F or W. The D gene is left open where the match is weak. Not every row has a clone size; where given, it reads once, few, many or a size class.

NA,TRBD1,TRBV5-1,TRBJ1-2,CASSFRGTGGRTGYTF,TGCGCCAGCAGCTTCAGGGGCACAGGGGGCCGCACTGGCTACACCTTC
NA,NA,TRBV25-1,TRBJ2-4,CASSGRGWILGDIQYF,TGTGCCAGCAGTGGCCGGGGATGGATACTTGGGGACATTCAGTACTTC
NA,NA,TRBV28,TRBJ1-2,CATGIGINYGYTF,TGTGCCACCGGAATCGGGATTAACTATGGCTACACCTTC
once,NA,TRBV29-1,TRBJ2-2,CSVATGTGELFF,TGCAGCGTTGCTACCGGTACCGGGGAGCTGTTTTTT
NA,NA,TRBV2,TRBJ2-7,CASSERHRSYEQYF,TGTGCCAGCAGTGAGCGACATCGATCCTACGAGCAGTACTTC
NA,TRBD1,TRBV6-5,TRBJ1-1,CASRPRDRGFTEAFF,TGTGCCAGCAGGCCCCGGGACAGGGGGTTTACTGAAGCTTTCTTT
NA,NA,TRBV25-1,TRBJ1-1,CASSESGLWEAFF,TGTGCCAGCAGTGAATCAGGGCTTTGGGAAGCTTTCTTT
NA,NA,TRBV4-3,TRBJ1-3,CASSQSQGNGNTIYF,TGCGCCAGCAGCCAATCTCAGGGGAATGGAAACACCATATATTTT
NA,NA,TRBV11-2,TRBJ2-7,CASSNRTAGVYEQYF,TGTGCCAGCAGCAATCGGACAGCCGGGGTCTACGAGCAGTACTTC
NA,TRBD2,TRBV4-2,TRBJ2-2,CASSQWEGTGELFF,TGTGCCAGCAGCCAATGGGAGGGCACCGGGGAGCTGTTTTTT
NA,NA,TRBV3-1/TRBV3-2,TRBJ1-5,CASSQDLSGSRPQHF,TGTGCCAGCAGCCAAGATCTATCTGGTTCTCGGCCCCAGCATTTT
NA,TRBD2,TRBV3-1/TRBV3-2,TRBJ2-7,CASSQTPLVAGEQYF,TGTGCCAGCAGCCAGACCCCCCTGGTAGCGGGGGAGCAGTACTTC
NA,NA,TRBV28,TRBJ2-1,CASSLGGLKEQFF,TGTGCCAGCAGTTTAGGGGGCCTAAAGGAGCAGTTCTTC
NA,TRBD1,TRBV4-3,TRBJ2-7,CASSRMTGSHEQYF,TGCGCCAGCAGCCGTATGACAGGGTCACACGAGCAGTACTTC
NA,TRBD2,TRBV7-2,TRBJ2-7,CASSFKLAGGVSSYEQYF,TGTGCCAGCAGCTTTAAACTAGCGGGAGGGGTTAGCTCCTACGAGCAGTACTTC
NA,NA,TRBV11-2,TRBJ2-2,CASSLRGLNTGELFF,TGTGCCAGCAGCTTACGAGGCTTGAACACCGGGGAGCTGTTTTTT
NA,TRBD1,TRBV15,TRBJ2-2,CATSREGQGSAGELFF,TGTGCCACCAGCAGAGAGGGACAGGGGTCCGCCGGGGAGCTGTTTTTT
NA,TRBD2,TRBV5-1,TRBJ2-7,CASSLGAGGNNEQYF,TGCGCCAGCAGCTTGGGGGCGGGAGGAAACAACGAGCAGTACTTC
NA,TRBD1,TRBV7-3,TRBJ2-1,CASSLIIGTGGPHEQFF,TGTGCCAGCAGCTTAATCATCGGGACAGGGGGCCCCCATGAGCAGTTCTTC
NA,NA,TRBV6-2/TRBV6-3,TRBJ2-1,CASSKTRGIAEQFF,TGTGCCAGCAGCAAGACGCGGGGTATCGCTGAGCAGTTCTTC
NA,NA,TRBV28,TRBJ1-6,CASSFPPQNSPLHF,TGTGCCAGCAGTTTCCCCCCCCAGAATTCACCCCTCCACTTT
NA,TRBD1,TRBV6-1,TRBJ1-2,CASSERGTGRGGYTF,TGTGCCAGCAGTGAAAGAGGGACAGGGAGAGGTGGCTACACCTTC
NA,TRBD2,TRBV28,TRBJ2-5,CASSLYRLAGGETQYF,TGTGCCAGCAGTTTATACCGCCTAGCGGGAGGAGAGACCCAGTACTTC
NA,NA,TRBV19,TRBJ2-1,CASVPTPALNEQFF,TGTGCCAGCGTGCCCACCCCCGCTCTAAATGAGCAGTTCTTC
NA,TRBD2,TRBV4-1,TRBJ2-1,CASSPQREVKFF,TGCGCCAGCAGCCCACAGCGGGAGGTAAAGTTCTTC
NA,TRBD1,TRBV6-5,TRBJ1-1,CASIRTGGMNTEAFF,TGTGCCAGCATTAGGACAGGGGGCATGAACACTGAAGCTTTCTTT
NA,NA,TRBV18,TRBJ2-5,CASSSWGRETQYF,TGTGCCAGCTCGTCGTGGGGCAGGGAGACCCAGTACTTC
NA,NA,TRBV10-3,TRBJ2-7,CASQEGNNRYEQYF,TGTGCCTCCCAGGAGGGAAATAACCGGTACGAGCAGTACTTC
NA,NA,TRBV28,TRBJ2-3,CASSLSYPLTDTQYF,TGTGCCAGCAGTTTAAGCTACCCACTCACAGATACGCAGTATTTT
NA,NA,TRBV29-1,TRBJ1-1,CSVVPSAGTNTEAFF,TGCAGCGTTGTACCCTCCGCAGGAACAAACACTGAAGCTTTCTTT
NA,TRBD2,TRBV4-3,TRBJ2-1,CASSHTLAASYNEQFF,TGCGCCAGCAGCCACACCCTAGCGGCCTCCTACAATGAGCAGTTCTTC
once,TRBD2,TRBV19,TRBJ2-7,CASSLVAGAVGEQYF,TGTGCCAGTAGCCTCGTAGCGGGAGCGGTCGGCGAGCAGTACTTC
NA,TRBD1,TRBV3-1/TRBV3-2,TRBJ1-4,CASSQTGTGWWKLFF,TGTGCCAGCAGCCAAACCGGGACAGGGTGGTGGAAACTGTTTTTT
NA,NA,TRBV28,TRBJ1-5,CASKMGRFNQPQHF,TGTGCCAGCAAAATGGGGAGGTTCAATCAGCCCCAGCATTTT
NA,NA,TRBV10-3,TRBJ2-7,CAISGHTYEQYF,TGTGCCATCAGTGGACATACCTACGAGCAGTACTTC
once,NA,TRBV27,TRBJ1-4,CASSPQGGVLAKLFF,TGTGCCAGCAGTCCTCAAGGGGGTGTCCTCGCAAAACTGTTTTTT
NA,NA,TRBV21-1,TRBJ1-2,CASSKRGRNYGYTF,TGTGCCAGCAGCAAAAGGGGGCGTAACTATGGCTACACCTTC
NA,NA,TRBV28,TRBJ1-1,CASSPFMEGSKGGAFF,TGTGCCAGCAGTCCCTTTATGGAGGGGAGTAAGGGTGGGGCTTTCTTT
NA,NA,TRBV19,TRBJ1-1,CASTYRAGTEAFF,TGTGCCAGTACCTACAGGGCAGGGACTGAAGCTTTCTTT
NA,NA,TRBV28,TRBJ1-1,CASSSGGLMRTEAFF,TGTGCCAGCAGCTCCGGGGGGCTTATGCGCACTGAAGCTTTCTTT
NA,TRBD2,TRBV28,TRBJ2-7,CASNSGSYEQYF,TGTGCCAGCAATAGCGGGAGTTACGAGCAGTACTTC
NA,TRBD1,TRBV12-3/TRBV12-4,TRBJ1-1,CASSYRGAEAFF,TGTGCCAGCAGTTACAGGGGGGCTGAAGCTTTCTTT
NA,NA,TRBV10-1,TRBJ2-1,CASSDSEEAYNEQFF,TGCGCCAGCAGTGATAGTGAGGAGGCCTACAATGAGCAGTTCTTC
NA,NA,TRBV18,TRBJ1-4,CASSPLQNEKLFF,TGTGCCAGCTCACCACTACAGAATGAAAAACTGTTTTTT
NA,NA,TRBV7-3,TRBJ2-5,CASSQSEMETQYF,TGTGCCAGCAGTCAATCCGAGATGGAGACCCAGTACTTC
once,TRBD2,TRBV29-1,TRBJ2-1,CSVEVPTGTSYEQFF,TGCAGCGTTGAAGTTCCAACCGGGACTAGCTATGAGCAGTTCTTC